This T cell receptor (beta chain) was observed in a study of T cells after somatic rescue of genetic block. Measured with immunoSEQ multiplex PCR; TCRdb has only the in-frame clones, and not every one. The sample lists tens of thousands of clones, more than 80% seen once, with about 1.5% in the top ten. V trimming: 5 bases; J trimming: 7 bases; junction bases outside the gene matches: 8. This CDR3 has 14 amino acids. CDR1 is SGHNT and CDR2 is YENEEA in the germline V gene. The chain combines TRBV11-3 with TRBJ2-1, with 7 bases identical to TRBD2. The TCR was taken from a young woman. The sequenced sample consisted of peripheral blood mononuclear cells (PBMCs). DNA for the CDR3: TGTGCCAGCAGCCCTGTAGCGGGTCAGAATGAGCAGTTCTTC. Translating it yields CASSPVAGQNEQFF.